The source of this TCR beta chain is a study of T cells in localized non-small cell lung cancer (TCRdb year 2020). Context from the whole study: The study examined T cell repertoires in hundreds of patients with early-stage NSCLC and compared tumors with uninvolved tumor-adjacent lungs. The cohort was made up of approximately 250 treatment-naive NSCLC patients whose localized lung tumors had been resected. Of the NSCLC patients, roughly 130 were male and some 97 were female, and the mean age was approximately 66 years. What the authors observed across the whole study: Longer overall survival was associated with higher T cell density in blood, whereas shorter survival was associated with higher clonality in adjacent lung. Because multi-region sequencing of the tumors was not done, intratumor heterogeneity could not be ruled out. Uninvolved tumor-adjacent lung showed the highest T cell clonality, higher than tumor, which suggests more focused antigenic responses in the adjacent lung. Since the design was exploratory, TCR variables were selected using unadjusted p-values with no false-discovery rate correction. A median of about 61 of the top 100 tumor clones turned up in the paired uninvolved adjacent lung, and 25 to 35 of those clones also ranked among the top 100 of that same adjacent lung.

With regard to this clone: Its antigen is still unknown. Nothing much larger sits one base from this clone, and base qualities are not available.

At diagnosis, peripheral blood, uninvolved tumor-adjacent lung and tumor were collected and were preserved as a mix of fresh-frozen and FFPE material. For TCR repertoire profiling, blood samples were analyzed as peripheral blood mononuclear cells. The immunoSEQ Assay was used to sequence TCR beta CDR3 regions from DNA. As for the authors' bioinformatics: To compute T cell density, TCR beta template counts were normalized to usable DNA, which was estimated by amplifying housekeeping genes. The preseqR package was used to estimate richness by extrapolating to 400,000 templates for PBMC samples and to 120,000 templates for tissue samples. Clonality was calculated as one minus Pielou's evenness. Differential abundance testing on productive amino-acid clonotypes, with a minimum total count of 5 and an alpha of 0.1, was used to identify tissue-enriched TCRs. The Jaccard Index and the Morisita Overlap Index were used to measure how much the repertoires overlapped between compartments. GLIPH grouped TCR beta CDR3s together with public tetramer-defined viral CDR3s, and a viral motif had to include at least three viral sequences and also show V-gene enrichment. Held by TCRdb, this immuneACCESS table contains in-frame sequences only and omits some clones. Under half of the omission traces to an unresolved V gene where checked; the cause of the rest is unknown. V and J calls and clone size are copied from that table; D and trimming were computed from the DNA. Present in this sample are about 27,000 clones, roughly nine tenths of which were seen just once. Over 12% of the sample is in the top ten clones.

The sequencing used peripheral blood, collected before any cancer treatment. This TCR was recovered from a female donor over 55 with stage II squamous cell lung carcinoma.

The encoded CDR3 is CASSSRGSDYGYTF. The nucleotides are TGCGCCAGCAGTTCCAGGGGTTCCGACTATGGCTACACCTTC. Recombination joined TRBV5-1 with TRBJ1-2, and perhaps TRBD1 as D gene, on 6 matching bases. The CDR3 runs 14 residues from the cysteine to the phenylalanine. The only DNA kept is the CDR3, 42 bases in frame from the first base. The germline V gene gives CDR1 as SGHRS and CDR2 as YFSETQ. The germline ends are 14 bases apart after V is trimmed by 5 bases and J by 3 bases.